These 20 T cell receptor beta chains originate from one sample sequenced in a study of beta chain features in type 1 diabetes. Regarding the study as a whole: In all four CD4+ subsets, TCRB CDR3 length was significantly, moderately reduced in type 1 diabetes.

No antigen has been assigned to these receptors. Sequencing targeted expressed TCRB transcripts, as all isolated RNA had been reverse transcribed. The assay was immunoSEQ multiplex PCR, and TCRdb's table has in-frame clones only and misses some. The sample lists a few hundred thousand clones, less than 15% occurring once. The sequenced sample consisted of naive CD4+ T cells from blood. The receptors originated from a woman aged 18-35 years with type 1 diabetes.

V gene TRBV6-6 combines with J gene TRBJ2-5; TRBD1 aligns across 10 bases. Germline trimming cut 10 bases from V and 4 bases from J; bases unmatched to any gene: 6. The V gene's germline CDR1 is MNHNY and CDR2 SVGAGI (reference sequence). There are 13 residues in the CDR3. CDR3 in DNA: TGTGCCACCGGGACAGGGGTAGGAGAGACCCAGTACTTC. Its translation is CATGTGVGETQYF.

The V and J genes are TRBV5-1 and TRBJ2-1; 7 bases agree with TRBD2. V dropped 0 bases and J dropped 5; count of bases not matched to a gene: 8. Germline V gene data show CDR1 as SGHRS and CDR2 as YFSETQ. The CDR3 is 16 residues long. Here the CDR3 DNA reads TGCGCCAGCAGCTTGGCCCTAGCGGCGACTAACAATGAGCAGTTCTTC. It yields the protein CASSLALAATNNEQFF. Full variable domain (missing parts from reference TRBV5-1 and TRBJ2-1): KAGVTQTPRYLIKTRGQQVTLSCSPISGHRSVSWYQQTPGQGLQFLFEYFSETQRNKGNFPGRFSGRQFSNSRSEMNVSTLELGDSALYLCASSLALAATNNEQFFGPGTRLTVL.

This chain joins TRBV19 and TRBJ2-7, with TRBD1 matching over 8 bases. Germline V gene sequence: CDR1 LNHDA, CDR2 SQIVND (reference sequence). The CDR3 loop spans 15 amino acids. The V segment lost 3 bases and the J segment 3 bases; nucleotides outside the gene matches: 7. Here the CDR3 DNA reads TGTGCCAGTAGTATTACAGGGGGTCCCATCTACGAGCAGTACGTC. Protein: CASSITGGPIYEQYV.

This clone occurred a few times. The chain uses TRBV6-1 and TRBJ1-1; D possibly corresponds to TRBD1 (6 bases). The CDR3 loop spans 14 amino acids. Deletions cut 3 bases from V and 0 bases from J, with 8 bases between. Germline lookup yields CDR1 MNHNS and CDR2 SASEGT. The CDR3 sequence: CASSERDMNTEAFF. Here the CDR3 DNA reads TGTGCCAGCAGTGAGAGGGACATGAACACTGAAGCTTTCTTT.

This clone has only a few counts. The chain couples TRBV12-5 to TRBJ2-4, with unresolved D. Germline CDR1 LGHNT, CDR2 FRNRAP. Trimming left V 5 bases short and J 6 bases short, with 11 bases between. This CDR3 contains 13 residues. The CDR3 spells CASGPVPGNIQYF. As DNA, the CDR3 is TGTGCTAGTGGTCCCGTCCCCGGAAACATTCAGTACTTC.

A few counts support this clone. J is TRBJ2-7 and V is TRBV5-4; D perhaps matches TRBD2 (6 bases). Germline CDR1 reads SGHNT; CDR2 reads YYREEE (reference sequence). The V end lost 0 bases, the J end lost 4 bases, and 14 bases lay between the germline ends. The length of the CDR3 is 15 residues. This chain's CDR3 is CASSLGPDYLYEQYF. The DNA of the CDR3 is TGTGCCAGCAGCTTGGGTCCGGACTATCTTTACGAGCAGTACTTC. Drawing the rest from reference TRBV5-4 and TRBJ2-7, the complete variable domain is ETGVTQSPTHLIKTRGQQVTLRCSSQSGHNTVSWYQQALGQGPQFIFQYYREEENGRGNFPPRFSGLQFPNYSSELNVNALELDDSALYLCASSLGPDYLYEQYFGPGTRLTVT.

The CDR3 nucleotides read TGTGCCAGCAGCCGGACAGGGGGGTCTTACGAGCAGTACTTC. It codes for CASSRTGGSYEQYF. V is TRBV9 and J is TRBJ2-7; 10 bases are a match to TRBD1. CDR3 size: 14 residues. The trim removed 4 bases at V and 4 bases at J, leaving 5 bases unmatched. CDR1 and CDR2 from the germline V gene are SGDLS and YYNGEE. The whole variable domain, filled in from reference TRBV9 and TRBJ2-7, reads DSGVTQTPKHLITATGQRVTLRCSPRSGDLSVYWYQQSLDQGLQFLIQYYNGEERAKGNILERFSAQQFPDLHSELNLSSLELGDSALYFCASSRTGGSYEQYFGPGTRLTVT.

As regards this clone: Different DNA sequences within this sample yield the same CDR3. The chain links TRBV11-2 to TRBJ2-2; the D is unclear. From germline, CDR1 is SGHAT and CDR2 FQNNGV. V was shortened by 5 bases and J by 3 bases, with 4 bases between the two germline ends. The CDR3 is 12 residues long. In nucleotides, the CDR3 is TGTGCCAGCAGCCTCCACACCGGGGAGCTGTTTTTT. It encodes CASSLHTGELFF. Combining the CDR3 with reference TRBV11-2 and TRBJ2-2 gives the whole variable domain EAGVAQSPRYKIIEKRQSVAFWCNPISGHATLYWYQQILGQGPKLLIQFQNNGVVDDSQLPKDRFSAERLKGVDSTLKIQPAKLEDSAVYLCASSLHTGELFFGEGSRLTVL.

This clone showed up just a few times. This chain uses TRBV19 with TRBJ1-5; D ambiguous. The V end lost 5 bases, the J end lost 4 bases, and 12 bases lay between the germline ends. This CDR3 comprises 14 residues. CDR1 and CDR2 from the germline V gene are LNHDA and SQIVND (reference sequence). This CDR3 is CASSWPGGNQPQHF. The CDR3 DNA is TGTGCCAGTAGTTGGCCCGGAGGGAATCAGCCCCAGCATTTT.

This clone was counted a few times. The chain links TRBV7-2 to TRBJ2-2; D is perhaps TRBD1 (5 bases). The CDR3 is 12 amino acids. Germline-derived CDR1 and CDR2 are SGHTA and FQGNSA. The germline V and J ends were trimmed by 5 bases and 8 bases, with 9 bases remaining between them. CDR3 in amino acids: CASSTRTGELFF. The CDR3 DNA is TGTGCCAGCAGCACCCGGACAGGGGAGCTGTTTTTT.

The chain combines TRBV21-1 with TRBJ2-1; TRBD1 was called by the table and not checked on the DNA. TRBV21-1 is a recognized pseudogene. The CDR3 has 16 amino acids. The CDR3 DNA is TGTGCCAGCAGCAATCGGACAGCCAAGGTTGTTAATGAGCAGTTCTTC. This sequence encodes CASSNRTAKVVNEQFF.

This clone came up a few times. The J gene is TRBJ2-1, the V gene TRBV11-2, with D maybe TRBD2 (6 bases). The CDR3 runs to 17 residues. The V end was cut by 1 base, the J end by 0 bases, with 13 bases between. Germline V lookup: CDR1 SGHAT, CDR2 FQNNGV. CDR3 coding DNA: TGTGCCAGCAGCTTAGGGAGTGGGGGGAGCTCCTACAATGAGCAGTTCTTC. This translates into CASSLGSGGSSYNEQFF.

This clone was counted only a few times. The chain is built from TRBV7-2 and TRBJ2-1; no clear D. The length of the CDR3 is 12 residues. The V gene's germline CDR1 is SGHTA and CDR2 FQGNSA. V gave up 5 bases and J gave up 6 bases, with 8 bases separating them. For the CDR3, the DNA is TGTGCCAGCAGCCAATACAGCAATGAGCAGTTCTTC. Translated, it gives CASSQYSNEQFF.

V and J are TRBV5-1 and TRBJ2-3; the D gene is possibly TRBD2 (6 bases). V was pared by 10 bases and J by 5 bases, with 17 bases between. The germline V gene has CDR1 SGHRS and CDR2 YFSETQ. This CDR3 has 13 residues. The CDR3 loop is CAGSTGVGDTQYF. The DNA of the CDR3 is TGCGCCGGGTCCACGGGAGTGGGAGATACGCAGTATTTT.

The chain recombines TRBV7-2 with TRBJ1-2; D is unclear. The CDR3 is 13 amino acids. Between the trimmed V and J ends, which lost 4 bases and 0 bases, there was a span of 6 bases. Germline assignment: CDR1 SGHTA and CDR2 FQGNSA. The CDR3 nucleotides read TGTGCCAGCAGCTCCGGGACTAACTATGGCTACACCTTC. Its protein is CASSSGTNYGYTF.

The chain uses TRBV7-2 and TRBJ1-4; 10 bases line up with TRBD1. The CDR3 has 16 residues. J lost 5 bases, V lost 3 bases, and 6 bases had no gene match. Germline loops: CDR1 SGHTA, CDR2 FQGNSA. DNA of the CDR3: TGTGCCAGCAGCTTCGCTCCGGGACAGGGGAATGAAAAACTGTTTTTT. Encoded protein: CASSFAPGQGNEKLFF.

This clone appeared a few times. The chain combines TRBV29-1 with TRBJ2-3, with TRBD2 matching over 7 bases. The germline V gene has CDR1 SQVTM and CDR2 ANQGSEA. V was pared by 7 bases and J by 0 bases, with 7 bases of the junction left unmatched. There are 14 residues in the CDR3. CDR3 in amino acids: CSGRLALSTDTQYF. The CDR3 coding sequence is TGCAGCGGCAGACTAGCCCTTAGCACAGATACGCAGTATTTT.

In this sample, this clone turned up once. This sequence joins TRBV5-1 and TRBJ2-7, with TRBD2 matching 14 bases. The V gene end was trimmed by 2 bases and the J gene end by 5 bases; junction bases not matched to a gene: 6. There are 16 residues in the CDR3. The germline CDR1 and CDR2 sequences are SGHRS and YFSETQ. In DNA, the CDR3 is TGCGCCAGCAGCTTAAACTCGGGACTAGCGGGAGACGAGCAGTACTTC. Translating it yields CASSLNSGLAGDEQYF.

This sequence joins TRBV4-3 and TRBJ1-5; D unresolved. V shed 1 base and J shed 1 base, with 11 bases lying between them. In germline, CDR1 is LGHNA, CDR2 YSLEER. This CDR3 has 16 amino acids. CDR3 sequence reads: CASSQGPGMSNQPQHF. The CDR3 nucleotides are TGCGCCAGCAGCCAAGGCCCCGGGATGAGCAATCAGCCCCAGCATTTT.

V usage is TRBV19 and J usage is TRBJ1-5; D ambiguous. This CDR3 has 13 residues. With 5 bases removed from V and 9 bases from J, the gap between germline ends came to 14 bases. Per the germline V gene, CDR1 is LNHDA and CDR2 is SQIVND (reference sequence). The CDR3 DNA is TGTGCCAGTAGTCCGGCCGCCGGGTCGCCCCAGCATTTT. This codes for CASSPAAGSPQHF.